The 7 T cell receptor beta chains presented below share a single source sample, sequenced in a study of early T cells in non-severe SARS-CoV-2 infection. One entry per CDR3 protein results from TCRdb running MiXCR on the 5' RACE reads. The sample holds 32,000 or so distinct CDR3 sequences, under 8% seen once. The sequencing input was whole blood. The receptors derive from an adult who was a healthcare worker with PCR-confirmed SARS-CoV-2 infection or an uninfected control (not recorded which).

This clonotype was seen a handful of times. The chain recombines TRBV2 with TRBJ2-3, with D possibly matching TRBD2 (5 bases). The CDR3 loop spans 13 amino acids. Germline lookup yields CDR1 SNHLY and CDR2 FYNNEI. Trimming took off 8 bases at V and 3 bases at J, with 12 bases between the two ends. The CDR3 DNA follows: TGTGCCAGCGGAGGCATTCCTACAGATACGCAGTATTTT. Its translation is CASGGIPTDTQYF.

This clonotype has a count of ten or more. V gene TRBV20-1 combines with J gene TRBJ2-3; maybe TRBD2 (6 bases). CDR1 and CDR2 from the germline V gene are DFQATT and SNEGSKA (reference sequence). CDR3 size: 13 residues. The germline V and J ends were trimmed by 3 bases and 3 bases, with 10 bases remaining between them. Written as DNA, the CDR3 is TGCAGTGCTAGCGGGAGTTTGACAGATACGCAGTATTTT. This codes for CSASGSLTDTQYF.

This chain joins TRBV18 and TRBJ1-4, with 12 bases lining up with TRBD1. Germline loops: CDR1 KGHSH, CDR2 LQKENI. Trimming cost V 3 bases and J 8 bases; bases outside gene matches: 13. The CDR3 covers 18 residues. Here the CDR3 reads CASSPAGTGGHRDEKLFF. CDR3 coding DNA: TGTGCCAGCTCACCCGCAGGGACAGGGGGCCATCGGGACGAAAAACTGTTTTTT. The entire variable domain, with the rest obtained from reference TRBV18 and TRBJ1-4, is as follows: NAGVMQNPRHLVRRRGQEARLRCSPMKGHSHVYWYRQLPEEGLKFMVYLQKENIIDESGMPKERFSAEFPKEGPSILRIQQVVRGDSAAYFCASSPAGTGGHRDEKLFFGSGTQLSVL.

This clonotype was observed many times. This rearrangement joins TRBV28 to TRBJ2-1; the match to TRBD2 covers 7 bases. CDR1 and CDR2 from the germline V gene are MDHEN and SYDVKM. This CDR3 comprises 14 residues. Losses at the gene ends were 3 bases for V and 8 bases for J; bases not matched to a gene: 7. CDR3: CASSFPGGPDEQFF. The DNA of the CDR3 is TGTGCCAGCAGTTTCCCGGGGGGACCGGATGAGCAGTTCTTC.

The chain uses TRBV7-9 and TRBJ1-2, with no clear D. The ends were cut back, 0 bases at V and 4 bases at J, with 3 bases in the middle. The CDR3 extends over 12 amino acids. CDR1 and CDR2 from the germline V gene are SEHNR and FQNEAQ (reference sequence). The CDR3 protein is CASSLAGYGYTF. Written as DNA, the CDR3 is TGTGCCAGCAGCTTAGCGGGCTATGGCTACACCTTC.

The chain recombines TRBV11-2 with TRBJ2-1; D not resolved. V dropped 0 bases and J dropped 10 bases, with 10 bases sitting between them. CDR3 size: 13 residues. The germline gives CDR1 SGHAT, CDR2 FQNNGV. DNA of the CDR3: TGTGCCAGCAGCTTAGATCGGCGCAACGAGCAGTTCTTC. As protein: CASSLDRRNEQFF.

This clonotype has just a few counts. V gene TRBV4-3 combines with J gene TRBJ1-3; 7 bases map to TRBD1. Germline V gene sequence: CDR1 LGHNA, CDR2 YSLEER. V dropped 0 bases and J dropped 4; count of bases not matched to a gene: 9. CDR3 length: 17 residues. CDR3 sequence: CASSQDHPTGLGNTIYF. The CDR3 DNA follows: TGCGCCAGCAGCCAAGATCATCCGACAGGGCTCGGAAACACCATATATTTT.